This TCR beta chain was found in a study of cytomegalovirus exposure and HLA in healthy donors. Amplification used 60 Vbeta primers and 13 Jbeta primers. Libraries were prepared by immunoSEQ multiplex PCR; TCRdb keeps only in-frame clonotypes and omits some of them. The sample yields a few hundred thousand clones, around 65% seen once. Germline V gene sequence: CDR1 SNHLY, CDR2 FYNNEI. The length of the CDR3 is 14 residues. V lost 7 bases to trimming and J lost 2 bases; unmatched junction nucleotides: 7. Sample: PBMCs. The source is a female donor in good health and CMV-seronegative. The gene calls are TRBV2 and TRBJ2-7, with 8 bases matching TRBD2. Here the CDR3 DNA reads TGTGCCAGCAAGTACAGCGGGAGCGCCTACGAGCAGTACTTC. Translating gives CASKYSGSAYEQYF.